This T cell receptor (beta chain) emerged from a study of blood T cells in healthy people across ages. A remark on this clonotype: Its antigen is still unknown.

Overall study results and limits: Per-million-T-cell TCR beta diversity fell roughly linearly with age.

A second PCR of 7 to 11 cycles used a sample-barcoded 5' primer and a J-beta primer mix. TCRdb processed the 5' RACE reads anew with MiXCR; each CDR3 protein has one entry. The table shows 1.2 million to 1.5 million distinct CDR3 sequences, with approximately 42% occurring only once. Donors each provided about 9.5 milliliters of peripheral blood. Total RNA was extracted at no less than 5.5 micrograms per sample. Input material: blood. This clonotype was obtained from a woman aged 18-29 years in good health.

CDR3 in DNA: TGTGCCAGCAGTAACGAGCGGGGGACTTACAAAATCAATGAGCAGTACTTC. It encodes CASSNERGTYKINEQYF. The chain employs TRBV27 and TRBJ2-5, with 8 bases lining up with TRBD2. Trimming removed 5 bases from V and 11 bases from J; junction bases left unmatched: 22. The CDR3 has 17 residues. Germline loops: CDR1 MNHEY, CDR2 SMNVEV (reference sequence).